These 13 T cell receptor beta chains came from one sample sequenced in a study of human T cells and chemical hapten exposure. TCRdb ran MiXCR on the RACE reads and lists one entry per CDR3 protein. The data contain 87,000 or so distinct CDR3 sequences, 9.6% of them singletons. Time point of the sample: pre-sensitization, week 0. Treatment of the sample: therapeutic diphenylcyclopropenone sensitization with weekly scalp DPC. The source material was whole blood, sampled in connection with sensitization to the hapten diphenylcyclopropenone (DPC). The receptor source for this set is a woman aged 40 to 55 with alopecia areata. Some clones in this sample may be carry-over from other donors' samples.

This clonotype was detected many times. The chain has TRBV12-3 or TRBV12-4 and TRBJ1-2; TRBD1 might be the D (5 bases). The CDR3 has 13 residues. Trimming took 1 base from V and 4 from J, leaving 7 bases between them. The CDR3 nucleotides read TGTGCCAGCAGTTTAGGGGGCGGCTATGGCTACACCTTC. It codes for CASSLGGGYGYTF.

CDR3 nucleotide sequence: TGTGCCTGGAGTGTACTGCAAGAAGCTTTCTTT. This gives the protein CAWSVLQEAFF. The chain recombines TRBV30 with TRBJ1-1, with D hard to call. Germline V gene lookup returns CDR1 GTSNPN and CDR2 SVGIG (reference sequence). The CDR3 is made up of 11 amino acids. V was trimmed by 0 bases and J by 8 bases, leaving 7 bases between them.

Points on this clonotype: This may come from a read error, since a much larger clone is one base off. This chain links TRBV6-2 or TRBV6-3 with TRBJ2-2; D uncertain. Germline CDR1 reads MNHEY; CDR2 reads SVGEGT. This CDR3 has 15 amino acids. In DNA form, the CDR3 reads TGTGCCAGCAGTTTTAGGATCTCTGGCACCAGGGAGCTGTTTTTT. Its protein product is CASSFRISGTRELFF.

There are many counts of this clonotype. The chain employs TRBV29-1 and TRBJ2-1; D gene uncertain. V was pared by 3 bases and J by 6 bases, with 3 bases between. The CDR3 is 10 residues long. The germline CDR1 and CDR2 sequences are SQVTM and ANQGSEA. The CDR3 is CSVEGNEQFF. CDR3 coding DNA: TGCAGCGTTGAGGGCAATGAGCAGTTCTTC.

This clonotype was counted at least ten times. V is TRBV2 and J is TRBJ2-3; 8 positions agree with TRBD2. This CDR3 has 14 amino acids. The germline CDR1 and CDR2 sequences are SNHLY and FYNNEI. Germline trimming cut 8 bases from V and 0 bases from J; bases unmatched to any gene: 4. This CDR3 reads CASRGGRSTDTQYF. Here the CDR3 DNA reads TGTGCCAGCCGCGGGGGGCGGAGCACAGATACGCAGTATTTT. The variable domain in full, with the rest retrieved from reference TRBV2 and TRBJ2-3, is EPEVTQTPSHQVTQMGQEVILRCVPISNHLYFYWYRQILGQKVEFLVSFYNNEISEKSEIFDDQFSVERPDGSNFTLKIRSTKLEDSAMYFCASRGGRSTDTQYFGPGTRLTVL.

As for this clonotype: A much larger clone lies one base from this, so it may be a read error. The CDR3 does not close with the conserved phenylalanine or tryptophan, likely indicating a read error. The J gene is TRBJ2-7, the V gene TRBV20-1, with 8 bases aligning to TRBD2. V shed 1 base and J 0 bases; nucleotides not matched to a gene: 14. Germline CDR1 and CDR2: DFQATT and SNEGSKA (reference sequence). CDR3 size: 18 residues. CDR3 region: CSARVVGGGRTYSYEQYY. The CDR3 DNA is TGCAGTGCTAGAGTTGTGGGCGGGGGGCGAACATACTCCTACGAGCAGTACTAC.

This clonotype was observed at least ten times. This chain uses TRBV9 with TRBJ2-2; D is uncertain. The CDR3 is 14 residues long. Germline V gene sequence: CDR1 SGDLS, CDR2 YYNGEE. Trimming pared 0 bases from V and 4 bases from J, leaving 7 bases between. The CDR3: CASSVAGGTGELFF. The CDR3 DNA follows: TGTGCCAGCAGCGTAGCCGGCGGCACCGGGGAGCTGTTTTTT. The complete variable domain, with remaining parts taken from reference TRBV9 and TRBJ2-2, reads DSGVTQTPKHLITATGQRVTLRCSPRSGDLSVYWYQQSLDQGLQFLIQYYNGEERAKGNILERFSAQQFPDLHSELNLSSLELGDSALYFCASSVAGGTGELFFGEGSRLTVL.

This clonotype was detected ten times or more. This sequence joins TRBV5-1 and TRBJ1-6; D possibly corresponds to TRBD1 (6 bases). This CDR3 is 14 amino acids long. The germline gives CDR1 SGHRS, CDR2 YFSETQ. Trimming removed 5 bases from V and 7 bases from J, with 13 bases in between. CDR3 DNA sequence: TGCGCCAGCAGACCGGGGGCGGAAAATTCACCCCTCCACTTT. This translates into CASRPGAENSPLHF.

This clonotype appeared many times. This chain joins TRBV7-9 and TRBJ1-5; unclear D gene. V dropped 5 bases and J dropped 2 bases, with 13 bases sitting between them. The CDR3 consists of 15 residues. Per the germline V gene, CDR1 is SEHNR and CDR2 is FQNEAQ (reference sequence). This CDR3 is CASSPHGVGNQPQHF. Here the CDR3 DNA reads TGTGCCAGCAGCCCCCATGGGGTGGGCAATCAGCCCCAGCATTTT.

The rearrangement links TRBV20-1 to TRBJ1-1; D is ambiguous. The CDR3 extends over 13 amino acids. With 7 bases removed from V and 8 bases from J, the gap between germline ends came to 20 bases. CDR1 and CDR2 (germline): DFQATT, SNEGSKA (reference sequence). CDR3 loop: CSGTTGPYREAFF. The CDR3 coding sequence is TGCAGTGGAACGACCGGGCCCTACAGAGAAGCTTTCTTT.

This clonotype was seen a few times. This chain connects TRBV15 to TRBJ2-1; D remains ambiguous. Trimming cost V 0 bases and J 13 bases, with 7 bases left between them. Per germline, CDR1 LNHNV and CDR2 YYDKDF (reference sequence). The CDR3 covers 11 residues. The CDR3 DNA follows: TGTGCCACCAGCAGAGATGGCATACAGTTCTTC. It codes for CATSRDGIQFF.

The chain combines TRBV10-1 with TRBJ1-1; no firm D call. The CDR3 consists of 13 residues. The V end lost 2 bases, the J end lost 5 bases, and 9 bases lay between the germline ends. Germline CDR1 is WNHNN and CDR2 is SYGVQD (reference sequence). The CDR3 sequence is CASSEQPKTEAFF. The CDR3, as DNA: TGCGCCAGCAGTGAGCAACCGAAGACTGAAGCTTTCTTT.

This clonotype has ten or more counts. V and J are TRBV20-1 and TRBJ1-6; D is unresolved. The CDR3 is 19 amino acids. The V and J ends lost 1 base and 1 base respectively, with 20 bases between them. Per the germline V gene, CDR1 is DFQATT and CDR2 is SNEGSKA (reference sequence). The CDR3 here is CSARVGRVGEGSYNSPLHF. In nucleotides, the CDR3 is TGCAGTGCTAGAGTTGGTCGAGTAGGCGAGGGATCCTATAATTCACCCCTCCACTTT.